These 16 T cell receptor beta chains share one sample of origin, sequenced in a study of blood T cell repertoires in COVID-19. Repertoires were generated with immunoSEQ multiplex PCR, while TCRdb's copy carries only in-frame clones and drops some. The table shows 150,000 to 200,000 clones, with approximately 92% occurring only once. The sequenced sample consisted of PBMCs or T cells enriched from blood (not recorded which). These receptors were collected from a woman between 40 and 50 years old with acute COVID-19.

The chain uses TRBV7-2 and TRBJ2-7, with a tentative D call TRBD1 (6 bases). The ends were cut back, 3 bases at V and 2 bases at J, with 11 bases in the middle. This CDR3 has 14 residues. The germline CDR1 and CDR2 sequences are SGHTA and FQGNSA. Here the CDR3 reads CASSFSTGPYEQYF. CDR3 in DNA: TGTGCCAGCAGCTTTAGTACAGGGCCCTACGAGCAGTACTTC.

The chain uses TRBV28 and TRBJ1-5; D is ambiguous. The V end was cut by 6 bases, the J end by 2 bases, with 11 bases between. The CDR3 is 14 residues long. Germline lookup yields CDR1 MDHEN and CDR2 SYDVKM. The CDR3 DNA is TGTGCCAGCAGACGAGTGCCCGGCAATCAGCCCCAGCATTTT. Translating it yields CASRRVPGNQPQHF.

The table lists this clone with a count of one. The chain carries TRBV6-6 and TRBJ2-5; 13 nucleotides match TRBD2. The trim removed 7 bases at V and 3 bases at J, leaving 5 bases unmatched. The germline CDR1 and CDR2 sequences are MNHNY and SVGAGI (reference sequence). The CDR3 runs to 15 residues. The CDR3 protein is CASIRTSGGEETQYF. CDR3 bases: TGTGCCAGCATCAGAACTAGCGGGGGGGAAGAGACCCAGTACTTC.

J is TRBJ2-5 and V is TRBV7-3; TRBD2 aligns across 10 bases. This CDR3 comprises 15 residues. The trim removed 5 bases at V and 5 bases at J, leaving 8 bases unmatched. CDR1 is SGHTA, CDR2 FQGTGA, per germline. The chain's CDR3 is CASSGSGAGGETQYF. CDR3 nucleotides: TGTGCCAGCAGCGGCTCGGGAGCGGGAGGGGAGACCCAGTACTTC.

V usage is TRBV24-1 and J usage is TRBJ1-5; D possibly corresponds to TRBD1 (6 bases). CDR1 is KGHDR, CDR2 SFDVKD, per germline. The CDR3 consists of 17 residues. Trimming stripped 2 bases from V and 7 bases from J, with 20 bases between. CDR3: CATSDSGGGAIIQPQHF. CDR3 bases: TGTGCCACCAGTGATTCCGGCGGGGGGGCGATTATCCAGCCCCAGCATTTT.

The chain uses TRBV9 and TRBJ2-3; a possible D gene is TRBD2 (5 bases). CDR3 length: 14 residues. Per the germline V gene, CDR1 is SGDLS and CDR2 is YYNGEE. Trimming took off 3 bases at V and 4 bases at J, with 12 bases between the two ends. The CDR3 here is CASSATRIPDTQYF. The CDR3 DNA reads TGTGCCAGCAGCGCAACTAGGATCCCAGATACGCAGTATTTT.

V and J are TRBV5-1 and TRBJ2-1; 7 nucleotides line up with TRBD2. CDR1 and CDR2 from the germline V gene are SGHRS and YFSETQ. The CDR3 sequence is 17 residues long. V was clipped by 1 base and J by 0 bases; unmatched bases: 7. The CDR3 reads CASSLWGGFSSYNEQFF. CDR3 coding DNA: TGCGCCAGCAGCTTGTGGGGAGGGTTCAGCTCCTACAATGAGCAGTTCTTC.

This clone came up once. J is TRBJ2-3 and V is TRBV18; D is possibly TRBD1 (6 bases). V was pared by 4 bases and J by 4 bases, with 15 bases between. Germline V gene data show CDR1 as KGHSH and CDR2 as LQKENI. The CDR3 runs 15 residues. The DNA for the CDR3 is TGTGCCAGCTCACAAAGGACAGTTGGGGCAGATACGCAGTATTTT. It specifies CASSQRTVGADTQYF.

The CDR3 is CASSLVVVGQSYEQYF. CDR3 DNA: TGTGCCAGCAGCTTAGTGGTGGTGGGACAGTCCTACGAGCAGTACTTC. V and J are TRBV7-2 and TRBJ2-7, with 7 bases fitting TRBD1. J lost 1 base, V lost 1 base, and 7 bases had no gene match. The germline V gene encodes CDR1 SGHTA and CDR2 FQGNSA. The CDR3 length is 16 residues.

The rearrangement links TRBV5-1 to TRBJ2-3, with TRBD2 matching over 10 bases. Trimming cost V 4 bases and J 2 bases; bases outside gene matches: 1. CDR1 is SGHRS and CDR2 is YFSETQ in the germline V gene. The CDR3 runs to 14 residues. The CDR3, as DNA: TGCGCCAGCAGCACTAGCGGGGCCACAGATACGCAGTATTTT. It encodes CASSTSGATDTQYF.

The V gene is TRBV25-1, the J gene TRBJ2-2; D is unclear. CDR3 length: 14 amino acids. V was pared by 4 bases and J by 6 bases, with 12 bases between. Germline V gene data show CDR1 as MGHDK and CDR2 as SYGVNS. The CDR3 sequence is CASSGHTRAGELFF. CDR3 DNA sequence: TGTGCCAGCAGTGGGCACACTCGGGCCGGGGAGCTGTTTTTT.

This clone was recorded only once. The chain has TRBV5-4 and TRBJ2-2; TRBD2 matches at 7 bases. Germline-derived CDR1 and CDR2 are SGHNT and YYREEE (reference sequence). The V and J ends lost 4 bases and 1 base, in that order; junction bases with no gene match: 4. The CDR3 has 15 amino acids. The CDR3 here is CASSPREGNTGELFF. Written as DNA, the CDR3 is TGTGCCAGCAGCCCAAGGGAGGGGAACACCGGGGAGCTGTTTTTT.

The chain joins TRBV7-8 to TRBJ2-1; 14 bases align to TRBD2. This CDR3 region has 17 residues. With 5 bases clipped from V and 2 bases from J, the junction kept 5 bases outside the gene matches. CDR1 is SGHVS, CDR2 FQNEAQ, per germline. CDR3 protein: CASSQTSGRATYNEQFF. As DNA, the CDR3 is TGTGCCAGCAGCCAGACTAGCGGGAGGGCCACCTACAATGAGCAGTTCTTC.

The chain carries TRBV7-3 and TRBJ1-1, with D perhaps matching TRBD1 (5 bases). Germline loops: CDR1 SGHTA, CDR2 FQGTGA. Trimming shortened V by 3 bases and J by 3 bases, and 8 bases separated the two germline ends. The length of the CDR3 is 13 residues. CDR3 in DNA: TGTGCCAGCAGCTTTGACAGTTACACTGAAGCTTTCTTT. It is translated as CASSFDSYTEAFF.

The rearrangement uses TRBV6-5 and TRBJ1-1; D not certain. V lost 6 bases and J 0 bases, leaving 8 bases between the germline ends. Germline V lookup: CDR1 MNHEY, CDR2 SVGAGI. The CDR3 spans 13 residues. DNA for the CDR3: TGTGCCAGCAGCCGGTTCATGAACACTGAAGCTTTCTTT. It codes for CASSRFMNTEAFF.

This CDR3 reads CATSDNRGISTDTQYF. The CDR3 nucleotides read TGTGCCACCAGTGACAACAGGGGGATCAGCACAGATACGCAGTATTTT. The chain recombines TRBV24-1 with TRBJ2-3, with 8 bases fitting TRBD1. V lost 4 bases, J lost 0 bases, and 5 bases stayed unmatched. CDR3 size: 16 residues. CDR1 is KGHDR, CDR2 SFDVKD, per germline.